Sequencing of this T cell receptor (beta chain) was carried out in a study of cytomegalovirus exposure and HLA in healthy donors. Germline CDR1 MDHEN, CDR2 SYDVKM. CDR3 length: 14 amino acids. The ends were cut back, 9 bases at V and 2 bases at J, with 17 bases in the middle. It was with 60 Vbeta and 13 Jbeta primers that the PCR ran. Assay used: immunoSEQ multiplex PCR; TCRdb lists only in-frame clones, some missing. The sample has more than 200,000 clones, roughly 80% seen once; the top ten hold about a sixth. The receptor's source is a man aged 40-49 years in good health and CMV-seronegative. The V gene is TRBV28, the J gene TRBJ2-7; TRBD1 is a possible D gene (5 bases). The material sequenced was PBMCs. CDR3 sequence: CASVLREGPYEQYF. Written as DNA, the CDR3 is TGTGCCAGTGTCCTCAGGGAAGGCCCCTACGAGCAGTACTTC.